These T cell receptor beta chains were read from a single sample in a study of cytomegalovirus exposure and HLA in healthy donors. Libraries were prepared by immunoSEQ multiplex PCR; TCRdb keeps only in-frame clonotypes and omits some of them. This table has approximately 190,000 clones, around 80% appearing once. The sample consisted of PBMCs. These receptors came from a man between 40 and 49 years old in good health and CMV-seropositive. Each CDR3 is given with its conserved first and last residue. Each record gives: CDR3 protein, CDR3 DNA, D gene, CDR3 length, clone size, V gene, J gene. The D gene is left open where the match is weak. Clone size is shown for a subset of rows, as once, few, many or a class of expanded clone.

CDR3aa: CASTQGPSNQPQHF
CDR3nt: TGTGCCAGTACCCAGGGGCCTAGCAATCAGCCCCAGCATTTT
d_gene: NA
len: 14
abundance: once
v_gene: TRBV19
j_gene: TRBJ1-5

CDR3aa: CASSWTSGGTYNEQFF
CDR3nt: TGTGCCAGCAGTTGGACTAGCGGGGGGACTTACAATGAGCAGTTCTTC
d_gene: TRBD2
len: 16
abundance: NA
v_gene: TRBV6-5
j_gene: TRBJ2-1

CDR3aa: CASSSGTAFLNYGYTF
CDR3nt: TGTGCCAGCAGCTCCGGGACAGCCTTTCTTAACTATGGCTACACCTTC
d_gene: TRBD1
len: 16
abundance: NA
v_gene: TRBV27
j_gene: TRBJ1-2

CDR3aa: CASSYSPTGEQFF
CDR3nt: TGTGCCAGCAGTTACTCGCCGACAGGGGAGCAGTTCTTC
d_gene: TRBD1
len: 13
abundance: NA
v_gene: TRBV6-5
j_gene: TRBJ2-1

CDR3aa: CASSRPGGELFF
CDR3nt: TGTGCCAGCAGCCGGCCGGGCGGGGAGCTGTTTTTT
d_gene: NA
len: 12
abundance: few
v_gene: TRBV7-3
j_gene: TRBJ2-2

CDR3aa: CASSLSYSYGYTF
CDR3nt: TGTGCCAGCAGTTTAAGTTATAGCTATGGCTACACCTTC
d_gene: NA
len: 13
abundance: once
v_gene: TRBV27
j_gene: TRBJ1-2

CDR3aa: CASMGLAGNTGELFF
CDR3nt: TGTGCCAGCATGGGACTAGCGGGTAACACCGGGGAGCTGTTTTTT
d_gene: TRBD2
len: 15
abundance: NA
v_gene: TRBV2
j_gene: TRBJ2-2

CDR3aa: CASSLGDYSETQYF
CDR3nt: TGTGCCAGCAGCTTGGGGGACTATTCAGAGACCCAGTACTTC
d_gene: TRBD2
len: 14
abundance: NA
v_gene: TRBV5-4
j_gene: TRBJ2-5

CDR3aa: CASSFEQGLSGNTIYF
CDR3nt: TGTGCCAGCAGCTTTGAACAGGGTCTCTCTGGAAACACCATATATTTT
d_gene: NA
len: 16
abundance: NA
v_gene: TRBV5-6
j_gene: TRBJ1-3

CDR3aa: CASSPLTGVDSPLHF
CDR3nt: TGTGCCAGCAGTCCCCTGACAGGGGTTGATTCACCCCTCCACTTT
d_gene: TRBD1
len: 15
abundance: NA
v_gene: TRBV6-5
j_gene: TRBJ1-6

CDR3aa: CASSLDRRTGANTEAFF
CDR3nt: TGTGCCAGCAGCTTAGATCGGAGGACAGGGGCGAACACTGAAGCTTTCTTT
d_gene: TRBD1
len: 17
abundance: NA
v_gene: TRBV7-9
j_gene: TRBJ1-1

CDR3aa: CSVIRFRDRGYEQYF
CDR3nt: TGCAGCGTTATAAGGTTCCGGGACAGGGGCTACGAGCAGTACTTC
d_gene: TRBD1
len: 15
abundance: NA
v_gene: TRBV29-1
j_gene: TRBJ2-7

CDR3aa: CASSLGMRQGGEKLFF
CDR3nt: TGTGCCAGCAGCTTAGGGATGAGACAGGGTGGCGAAAAACTGTTTTTT
d_gene: TRBD1
len: 16
abundance: NA
v_gene: TRBV7-2
j_gene: TRBJ1-4

CDR3aa: CASSNPPGQGAKNIQYF
CDR3nt: TGTGCCAGCAGCAACCCCCCGGGGCAGGGGGCCAAAAACATTCAGTACTTC
d_gene: NA
len: 17
abundance: once
v_gene: TRBV28
j_gene: TRBJ2-4

CDR3aa: CAISDAGRNEKLFF
CDR3nt: TGTGCCATCAGTGACGCGGGCCGAAATGAAAAACTGTTTTTT
d_gene: NA
len: 14
abundance: few
v_gene: TRBV10-3
j_gene: TRBJ1-4

CDR3aa: CASSGSGNTEAFF
CDR3nt: TGTGCCAGCAGTGGGTCGGGAAACACTGAAGCTTTCTTT
d_gene: NA
len: 13
abundance: NA
v_gene: TRBV6-5
j_gene: TRBJ1-1

CDR3aa: CAISERGTADQPQHF
CDR3nt: TGTGCCATCAGTGAAAGGGGGACAGCGGATCAGCCCCAGCATTTT
d_gene: TRBD1
len: 15
abundance: NA
v_gene: TRBV10-3
j_gene: TRBJ1-5

CDR3aa: CASRGREADGYTF
CDR3nt: TGTGCCAGTAGGGGGAGGGAGGCGGATGGCTACACCTTC
d_gene: NA
len: 13
abundance: NA
v_gene: TRBV19
j_gene: TRBJ1-2

CDR3aa: CASSYEGAWETQYF
CDR3nt: TGTGCCAGCAGTTACGAGGGGGCCTGGGAGACCCAGTACTTC
d_gene: TRBD1
len: 14
abundance: NA
v_gene: TRBV6-6
j_gene: TRBJ2-5

CDR3aa: CASSGARRGHQETQYF
CDR3nt: TGTGCCAGCAGCGGCGCCCGGCGGGGTCACCAAGAGACCCAGTACTTC
d_gene: NA
len: 16
abundance: NA
v_gene: TRBV9
j_gene: TRBJ2-5

CDR3aa: CASSPLTSGGLTDTQYF
CDR3nt: TGTGCCAGCAGTCCATTGACTAGCGGGGGTCTCACAGATACGCAGTATTTT
d_gene: TRBD2
len: 17
abundance: NA
v_gene: TRBV27
j_gene: TRBJ2-3

CDR3aa: CASSPSRGDTQYF
CDR3nt: TGTGCCAGCAGTCCCTCCAGGGGTGATACGCAGTATTTT
d_gene: NA
len: 13
abundance: NA
v_gene: TRBV27
j_gene: TRBJ2-3

CDR3aa: CASSYGQAHYNSPLHF
CDR3nt: TGTGCCAGCAGTTACGGACAGGCGCACTATAATTCACCCCTCCACTTT
d_gene: TRBD1
len: 16
abundance: once
v_gene: TRBV6-5
j_gene: TRBJ1-6

CDR3aa: CASSPTTSNTGELFF
CDR3nt: TGTGCCAGCAGCCCCACAACCTCGAACACCGGGGAGCTGTTTTTT
d_gene: NA
len: 15
abundance: NA
v_gene: TRBV6-6
j_gene: TRBJ2-2

CDR3aa: CASSVAGSAGEQFF
CDR3nt: TGTGCCAGCAGCGTAGCCGGAAGCGCGGGTGAGCAGTTCTTC
d_gene: NA
len: 14
abundance: NA
v_gene: TRBV9
j_gene: TRBJ2-1

CDR3aa: CAAKAGDSTYEQYF
CDR3nt: TGTGCCGCCAAAGCGGGGGATTCGACCTACGAGCAGTACTTC
d_gene: TRBD2
len: 14
abundance: NA
v_gene: TRBV15
j_gene: TRBJ2-7

CDR3aa: CASSLGPGGTEAFF
CDR3nt: TGTGCCAGCAGCTTAGGACCAGGGGGCACTGAAGCTTTCTTT
d_gene: TRBD1
len: 14
abundance: NA
v_gene: TRBV14
j_gene: TRBJ1-1

CDR3aa: CASSQRQGGTEAFF
CDR3nt: TGCGCCAGCAGCCAGAGGCAGGGGGGCACTGAAGCTTTCTTT
d_gene: TRBD1
len: 14
abundance: NA
v_gene: TRBV4-1
j_gene: TRBJ1-1

CDR3aa: CASTLDRPGNQPQHF
CDR3nt: TGTGCCAGCACGTTGGACAGGCCTGGCAATCAGCCCCAGCATTTT
d_gene: TRBD1
len: 15
abundance: NA
v_gene: TRBV6-1
j_gene: TRBJ1-5

CDR3aa: CASSQDPGSSSYNEQFF
CDR3nt: TGCGCCAGCAGCCAAGATCCGGGGTCTAGCTCCTACAATGAGCAGTTCTTC
d_gene: NA
len: 17
abundance: NA
v_gene: TRBV4-3
j_gene: TRBJ2-1

CDR3aa: CASSIDQGGYEQYF
CDR3nt: TGTGCCAGTAGTATAGATCAGGGGGGCTACGAGCAGTACTTC
d_gene: NA
len: 14
abundance: NA
v_gene: TRBV19
j_gene: TRBJ2-7

CDR3aa: CASSQGTVSTDTQYF
CDR3nt: TGTGCCAGCAGCCAAGGGACAGTTTCCACAGATACGCAGTATTTT
d_gene: NA
len: 15
abundance: NA
v_gene: TRBV4-2
j_gene: TRBJ2-3

CDR3aa: CASGLPPGTVKQIAKNIQYF
CDR3nt: TGTGCTAGTGGTCTCCCCCCTGGGACAGTGAAGCAGATAGCCAAAAACATTCAGTACTTC
d_gene: TRBD1
len: 20
abundance: NA
v_gene: TRBV12-5
j_gene: TRBJ2-4

CDR3aa: CAWSWGQGVDEQYF
CDR3nt: TGTGCCTGGAGTTGGGGACAGGGGGTTGACGAGCAGTACTTC
d_gene: TRBD1
len: 14
abundance: NA
v_gene: TRBV30
j_gene: TRBJ2-7

CDR3aa: CSMGTTRGYTF
CDR3nt: TGCAGCATGGGCACAACCCGGGGCTACACCTTC
d_gene: NA
len: 11
abundance: NA
v_gene: TRBV29-1
j_gene: TRBJ1-2

CDR3aa: CASSLRGVGPDTQYF
CDR3nt: TGCGCCAGCAGCTTACGCGGCGTGGGTCCAGATACGCAGTATTTT
d_gene: NA
len: 15
abundance: NA
v_gene: TRBV5-1
j_gene: TRBJ2-3

CDR3aa: CAWLRGHSQGWLWAFF
CDR3nt: TGTGCCTGGCTGAGGGGCCACTCACAGGGGTGGTTGTGGGCTTTCTTT
d_gene: TRBD1
len: 16
abundance: NA
v_gene: TRBV30
j_gene: TRBJ1-1

CDR3aa: CASSAGAQRWGYTF
CDR3nt: TGTGCCAGCAGTGCGGGAGCTCAGAGATGGGGCTACACCTTC
d_gene: NA
len: 14
abundance: NA
v_gene: TRBV6-1
j_gene: TRBJ1-2

CDR3aa: CASSLGTDIYEQYF
CDR3nt: TGTGCCAGCAGCTTGGGTACAGATATCTACGAGCAGTACTTC
d_gene: NA
len: 14
abundance: NA
v_gene: TRBV7-8
j_gene: TRBJ2-7

CDR3aa: CASSVATGNTGELFF
CDR3nt: TGTGCCAGCAGCGTAGCTACCGGGAACACCGGGGAGCTGTTTTTT
d_gene: NA
len: 15
abundance: NA
v_gene: TRBV9
j_gene: TRBJ2-2

CDR3aa: CASSLSLAGGPTGELFF
CDR3nt: TGCGCCAGCAGCCTGAGTTTAGCGGGGGGGCCTACCGGGGAGCTGTTTTTT
d_gene: TRBD2
len: 17
abundance: NA
v_gene: TRBV4-1
j_gene: TRBJ2-2

CDR3aa: CASSFGGGSNQPQHF
CDR3nt: TGTGCCAGCAGTTTTGGAGGGGGCAGCAATCAGCCCCAGCATTTT
d_gene: TRBD1
len: 15
abundance: few
v_gene: TRBV27
j_gene: TRBJ1-5

CDR3aa: CATSLSGTGNTEAFF
CDR3nt: TGTGCCACCAGCCTATCCGGGACAGGGAACACTGAAGCTTTCTTT
d_gene: TRBD1
len: 15
abundance: NA
v_gene: TRBV15
j_gene: TRBJ1-1

CDR3aa: CASSQGRAAYEQYF
CDR3nt: TGCGCCAGCAGCCAAGGGAGGGCCGCCTACGAGCAGTACTTC
d_gene: NA
len: 14
abundance: NA
v_gene: TRBV4-3
j_gene: TRBJ2-7

CDR3aa: CASSPGGVFTEAFF
CDR3nt: TGCGCCAGCAGCCCCGGAGGGGTTTTCACTGAAGCTTTCTTT
d_gene: NA
len: 14
abundance: NA
v_gene: TRBV5-1
j_gene: TRBJ1-1

CDR3aa: CARSPKGQGAIYEQYF
CDR3nt: TGTGCCAGAAGCCCGAAGGGACAGGGGGCCATCTACGAGCAGTACTTC
d_gene: TRBD1
len: 16
abundance: few
v_gene: TRBV5-3
j_gene: TRBJ2-7

CDR3aa: CASRQGADYNSPLHF
CDR3nt: TGTGCCAGCAGACAGGGGGCTGACTATAATTCACCCCTCCACTTT
d_gene: TRBD1
len: 15
abundance: NA
v_gene: TRBV5-4
j_gene: TRBJ1-6

CDR3aa: CASSLKGTANIQYF
CDR3nt: TGTGCCAGCAGCTTGAAAGGGACAGCAAACATTCAGTACTTC
d_gene: TRBD1
len: 14
abundance: NA
v_gene: TRBV5-4
j_gene: TRBJ2-4

CDR3aa: CASSSRQASLGEQYF
CDR3nt: TGTGCCAGCAGCTCCCGACAGGCCTCACTTGGGGAGCAGTACTTC
d_gene: NA
len: 15
abundance: NA
v_gene: TRBV6-5
j_gene: TRBJ2-7

CDR3aa: CASSQEWQRLSTDTQYF
CDR3nt: TGTGCCAGCAGCCAAGAATGGCAGAGACTTAGCACAGATACGCAGTATTTT
d_gene: NA
len: 17
abundance: NA
v_gene: TRBV4-2
j_gene: TRBJ2-3

CDR3aa: CASSEQGFATEAFF
CDR3nt: TGTGCCAGTAGTGAACAGGGGTTCGCCACTGAAGCTTTCTTT
d_gene: TRBD1
len: 14
abundance: NA
v_gene: TRBV19
j_gene: TRBJ1-1

CDR3aa: CASKGRGRSGANVLTF
CDR3nt: TGTGCCAGCAAAGGCAGGGGGAGGTCTGGGGCCAACGTCCTGACTTTC
d_gene: NA
len: 16
abundance: NA
v_gene: TRBV2
j_gene: TRBJ2-6

CDR3aa: CASSPLMRGGNDNEQFF
CDR3nt: TGTGCCAGCAGTCCCCTGATGCGGGGGGGCAACGACAATGAGCAGTTCTTC
d_gene: TRBD2
len: 17
abundance: NA
v_gene: TRBV27
j_gene: TRBJ2-1

CDR3aa: CASSDEAGGSDTQYF
CDR3nt: TGTGCCAGCAGTGACGAAGCGGGGGGGTCAGATACGCAGTATTTT
d_gene: TRBD2
len: 15
abundance: NA
v_gene: TRBV6-4
j_gene: TRBJ2-3

CDR3aa: CASSRTIQATNEKLFF
CDR3nt: TGTGCCAGCAGCCGTACCATCCAGGCAACTAATGAAAAACTGTTTTTT
d_gene: NA
len: 16
abundance: NA
v_gene: TRBV7-2
j_gene: TRBJ1-4

CDR3aa: CASSIVATKNTEAFF
CDR3nt: TGTGCCAGTAGTATAGTTGCCACTAAGAACACTGAAGCTTTCTTT
d_gene: NA
len: 15
abundance: NA
v_gene: TRBV19
j_gene: TRBJ1-1

CDR3aa: CASSLVGGQSYEQYF
CDR3nt: TGTGCCAGCAGCTTAGTAGGAGGCCAATCCTACGAGCAGTACTTC
d_gene: NA
len: 15
abundance: few
v_gene: TRBV7-2
j_gene: TRBJ2-7